This TCR beta chain was found in a study of T cell responses to AZD1222 COVID-19 vaccine. Overall study results and limits: Only a handful of AZD1222 recipients tested seropositive at baseline.

This clone occurred a few times. No antigen is known for it. Method: immunoSEQ multiplex PCR; TCRdb's copy keeps in-frame clones and lacks some. The sample gives approximately 140,000 clones, approximately 92% of which show up once; about 1.1% is in the top ten. Germline values: CDR1 SGHVS, CDR2 FQNEAQ. This CDR3 comprises 14 residues. V was cut by 0 bases and J by 0 bases, with 5 bases left in between. V and J are TRBV7-8 and TRBJ1-1; D gene uncertain. This sequence originates from an adult who received the AZD1222 COVID-19 vaccine. This sample comprised peripheral blood, obtained 28 days after the second AZD1222 dose. CDR3 region: CASSLAEMNTEAFF. CDR3 sequence (DNA): TGTGCCAGCAGCTTAGCAGAGATGAACACTGAAGCTTTCTTT. The full variable domain, in which reference TRBV7-8 and TRBJ1-1 provide the parts outside the CDR3, is GAGVSQSPRYKVAKRGQDVALRCDPISGHVSLFWYQQALGQGPEFLTYFQNEAQLDKSGLPSDRFFAERPEGSVSTLKIQRTQQEDSAVYLCASSLAEMNTEAFFGQGTRLTVV.